A single sample gave rise to the 10 T cell receptor beta chains below, sequenced in a study of blood T cell repertoires in COVID-19. This table comes from immunoSEQ multiplex PCR, and its TCRdb copy is limited to in-frame clones, with some not included. The table lists some 350,000 clones, about nine tenths of them singletons, with about 7% in the top ten. Sample: peripheral blood. The receptors were gathered from a woman in her sixties or seventies with COVID-19, enrolled during active disease.

The chain couples TRBV7-2 to TRBJ1-2, with D tentatively TRBD1 (6 bases). V lost 3 bases and J lost 2, with 10 bases in between. CDR1 and CDR2 (germline): SGHTA, FQGNSA. This CDR3 spans 14 amino acids. CDR3 nucleotides: TGTGCCAGCAGCTTGAAGGGACAAAACTATGGCTACACCTTC. Encoded protein: CASSLKGQNYGYTF.

In its sample, this clone was seen once. The CDR3 loop reads CASSLEGRTSATQYF. The CDR3 DNA follows: TGTGCCAGCAGCTTAGAAGGTCGGACTAGCGCCACGCAGTATTTT. The chain combines TRBV7-9 with TRBJ2-3, with TRBD2 matching over 9 bases. Germline-derived CDR1 and CDR2 are SEHNR and FQNEAQ (reference sequence). Losses at the gene ends were 1 base for V and 9 bases for J; bases not matched to a gene: 8. This CDR3 region has 15 residues.

This clone came up once. V is TRBV5-4 and J is TRBJ2-3, with TRBD1 identical over 7 bases. Germline loops: CDR1 SGHNT, CDR2 YYREEE (reference sequence). The CDR3 length is 16 residues. After removal of 3 bases from V and 0 bases from J, the junction contained 7 bases not matched to a gene. The CDR3: CASSSGQQGSTDTQYF. The CDR3 nucleotides are TGTGCCAGCAGCTCTGGTCAACAGGGGAGCACAGATACGCAGTATTTT.

The chain combines TRBV4-2 with TRBJ2-2; 9 bases are a match to TRBD2. With 0 bases clipped from V and 5 bases from J, the junction kept 4 bases outside the gene matches. Germline-derived CDR1 and CDR2 are LGHNA and YNFKEQ. There are 16 residues in the CDR3. In DNA, the CDR3 is TGTGCCAGCAGCCAAGACCCCCTAGCGGGGACCGGGGAGCTGTTTTTT. This sequence encodes CASSQDPLAGTGELFF.

This clone was picked up a small number of times. This chain connects TRBV4-1 to TRBJ1-3, with 9 positions matching TRBD1. CDR3 length equals 17 residues. After removal of 1 base from V and 5 bases from J, the junction contained 9 bases not matched to a gene. CDR1 MGHRA and CDR2 YSYEKL come from the germline V gene. CDR3 protein: CASSQVGAGTGRNTIYF. For the CDR3, the DNA is TGCGCCAGCAGCCAAGTGGGGGCCGGGACAGGGCGAAACACCATATATTTT.

This clone has a single count. The V gene is TRBV6-5, the J gene TRBJ1-2; D might be TRBD1 (5 bases). The CDR3 has 13 residues. Germline CDR1 MNHEY, CDR2 SVGAGI. V lost 6 bases and J 4 bases, leaving 12 bases between the germline ends. CDR3 loop: CASRSAGVYGYTF. For the CDR3, the DNA is TGTGCCAGCAGATCCGCGGGGGTCTATGGCTACACCTTC.

The J gene is TRBJ1-2, the V gene TRBV28; D perhaps matches TRBD1 (6 bases). There are 15 residues in the CDR3. Trimming shortened V by 5 bases and J by 4 bases, and 17 bases separated the two germline ends. Germline V gene data show CDR1 as MDHEN and CDR2 as SYDVKM. CDR3: CASSPPGRGGYGYTF. The CDR3 region has the DNA TGTGCCAGCAGTCCCCCAGGCAGGGGCGGCTATGGCTACACCTTC.

This rearrangement joins TRBV6-2 or TRBV6-3 to TRBJ2-2; unclear D gene. V lost 2 bases to trimming and J lost 1 base, with 2 bases between them. CDR1 is MNHEY, CDR2 SVGEGT, per germline. The CDR3 has 13 amino acids. This CDR3 is CASSYQNTGELFF. The CDR3 DNA follows: TGTGCCAGCAGTTACCAGAACACCGGGGAGCTGTTTTTT.

This chain links TRBV2 with TRBJ2-6, with no clear D. Germline V gene sequence: CDR1 SNHLY, CDR2 FYNNEI. There are 14 residues in the CDR3. V lost 4 bases and J 3 bases, leaving 7 bases between the germline ends. CDR3 protein: CASSGPGGANVLTF. CDR3 bases: TGTGCCAGCAGTGGCCCGGGTGGGGCCAACGTCCTGACTTTC.

The V gene is TRBV6-5, the J gene TRBJ2-7; D unresolved. Trimming left V 7 bases short and J 0 bases short, with 16 bases between. The CDR3 is 15 amino acids. The V gene's germline CDR1 is MNHEY and CDR2 SVGAGI. As DNA, the CDR3 is TGTGCCAGCACCAGTTGGGCGCTAAGCTCCTACGAGCAGTACTTC. Protein: CASTSWALSSYEQYF.